This T cell receptor beta chain was recovered during a study of spatial heterogeneity in lung cancer. Study details: Alpha-chain sequences were consistently detected in smaller numbers than beta-chain sequences. Each distinct TCR and UMI combination averaged more than ten appearances in raw reads. Study findings and constraints: Tumor TCRs that were ubiquitous and expanded showed up in blood more at resection than follow-up.

All TCR cDNA molecules were individually tagged with a unique molecular identifier. One entry per CDR3 protein results from TCRdb running MiXCR on the 5' RACE reads. The sample lists some 64,000 distinct CDR3 sequences, roughly 7.9% occurring once. On this clonotype itself: Its antigen is unknown.

This sample's time point: sample taken at primary tumor resection. The sequenced material consisted of unsorted whole RNA from tumor, nontumor lung or frozen PBMC. The CDR3 runs to 17 residues. V gave up 1 base and J gave up 0 bases; unmatched junction bases: 6. Looked up from germline, CDR1 is LGHNA and CDR2 is YNFKEQ. The chain uses TRBV4-2 and TRBJ2-1; 7 bases map to TRBD2. The source material was PBMCs, sampled at surgery. The receptor was isolated from a female donor with early-stage non-small cell lung cancer. The CDR3 region is CASSQVLAVDSYNEQFF. DNA of the CDR3: TGTGCCAGCAGCCAAGTCCTAGCGGTGGACTCCTACAATGAGCAGTTCTTC.